This T cell receptor beta chain was captured in a study of T cells in Graves' hyperthyroidism and ophthalmopathy (dated by TCRdb to between 2017 and 2020). Concerning the study at large: Peripheral blood samples were taken at initial diagnosis, before any treatment was given. TCR Vbeta CDR3 sequencing of some 140 peripheral blood samples (over 40 ophthalmopathy, 70 to 85 hyperthyroidism and some 17 progressor patients) is reported in the paper. An independent validation cohort of 18 to 20 hyperthyroidism patients and about 15 patients who later progressed to ophthalmopathy tested prospective prediction of ophthalmopathy. TCR V-J signatures able to tell the groups apart were searched for in a discovery cohort of 90 to 100 patients, of whom fewer than 45 had Graves' ophthalmopathy and about 60 had stable Graves' hyperthyroidism. Following sampling, methimazole starting at 30 mg daily was given to hyperthyroidism patients, and high-dose intravenous methylprednisolone was given to ophthalmopathy patients. Thyroid tissue and blood T-cell repertoires from roughly six Graves' hyperthyroidism patients were also compared in the study. For training and testing, the 100 or so patients in the discovery cohort were randomly divided in a 7:3 ratio.

Many counts were recorded for this clonotype. The target of this receptor is not known. No quality values exist for individual bases; no much larger clone is one base distant. The germline ends are 12 bases apart after V is trimmed by 3 bases and J by 6 bases. From its cysteine to its phenylalanine, the CDR3 spans 14 amino acids. The read is trimmed to its CDR3 DNA, 42 bases read in frame from base 1. TCR beta CDR3 regions were amplified from RNA transcripts. The first round of RT-PCR for the TCR CDR3 was performed with the HTBI primer set and the Qiagen OneStep RT-PCR kit. The libraries were constructed in a second round of multiplex PCR and then size-selected and purified. Sequencing of the libraries was done on an Illumina HiSeq2000 using paired-end 100 bp reads. The paper's processing steps were these. SOAPnuke was used to process the raw data, throwing out any read that contained adapters or uncalled bases, had a mean Phred below 15, or lacked an exact constant-primer or identifier match. COPE v1.2.5 was used to merge high-quality paired reads, and clonotypes were defined as unique nucleotide sequences. MiTCR v1.1 was used to align clonotypes to the IMGT TRBV, TRBD and TRBJ reference segments. Analysis was restricted to V-J combinations with a frequency above 0.0001, which covered 98% to 99.2% of repertoires. The TCS score was defined as F50 (clonal expansion) divided by E x V (chaos), with BLOSUM62-based TCRdist calculated between CDR3 peptides within each V-J. Welch's t-statistics and random forest reduced fewer than 600 V-J features to 10 to 15, which were used in a naive Bayes classifier (R e1071). TCRdb trimmed the raw reads at Q25, called clones with MiXCR and kept productive beta chains. Entries that share a CDR3 protein sequence are merged under the most common genes and DNA. TCRdb's processing, not the authors', yielded these V and J calls. The sample table shows about 400,000 distinct CDR3 sequences, and around 15% are seen once. Clones ranked in the top ten supply roughly a fifth of the sample.

Ophthalmopathy patients had moderately to severely active disease, Clinical Activity Score of at least 3, NOSPECS grade of at least 4, and duration under 3 months. Exclusion was applied to patients with uncontrolled infections, other autoimmune diseases, pregnancy or lactation. Diagnoses were based on clinical symptoms, serum thyroxine and TRAb, thyroid ultrasound and orbital computed tomography. PBMCs were isolated from more than 9 ml of fresh peripheral blood by Ficoll-Paque density gradient centrifugation. Trizol reagent was used to extract total RNA, and RNA quality was then checked on an Agilent 2100 Bioanalyzer. The paper as a whole reports these results and caveats: In validation, the model predicted progression to ophthalmopathy with roughly 66% sensitivity and approximately 72% specificity, a median of approximately 6.7 months before onset. In cross-validation, a model built on a 13 V-J signature told ophthalmopathy apart from stable hyperthyroidism with 87.88% sensitivity and roughly 82% specificity, and in testing the same model reached 80%/75%. No statistical method was used to set the sample size in advance, and investigators knew the group allocation. Most expanded thyroid clonotypes (frequency above 0.001) were also detected in blood, a finding suggesting that blood repertoires may reflect thyroid immune responses.

The rearranged segments are TRBV12-3 or TRBV12-4 and TRBJ1-5; too little of a D gene remains to name it. This TCR was sampled from a woman in her fifties or sixties with Graves' ophthalmopathy. Sequenced sample: blood. In nucleotides, the sequence is TGTGCCAGCAGTTTCTCTAGGGTGGGTCAGCCCCAGCATTTT. Translated, it gives CASSFSRVGQPQHF.